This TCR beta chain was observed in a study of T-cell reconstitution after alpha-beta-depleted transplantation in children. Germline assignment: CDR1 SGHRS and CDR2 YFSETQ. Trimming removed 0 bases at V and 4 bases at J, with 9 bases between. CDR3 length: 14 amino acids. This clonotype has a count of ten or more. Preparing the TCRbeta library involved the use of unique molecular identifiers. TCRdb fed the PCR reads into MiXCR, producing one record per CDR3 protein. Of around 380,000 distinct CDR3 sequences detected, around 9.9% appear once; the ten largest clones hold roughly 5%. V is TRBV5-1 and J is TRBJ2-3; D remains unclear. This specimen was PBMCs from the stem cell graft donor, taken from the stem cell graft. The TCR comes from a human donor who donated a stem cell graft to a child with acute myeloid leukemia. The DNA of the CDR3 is TGCGCCAGCAGCTTGGCCGGAGTAGCAGATACGCAGTATTTT. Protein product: CASSLAGVADTQYF.